Sequencing of this TCR beta chain was carried out in a study of blood T cell repertoires in COVID-19 (dated by TCRdb to 2019 to 2021). For context, the study as a whole: Samples from collaborators originated in the United States, Italy and Spain and spanned both the acute and convalescent phases of COVID-19. The material from the prospective study consisted of cDNA or gDNA derived from T cells, B-cell-depleted T cells, or PBMCs. Subjects who had been exposed to COVID-19, were actively infected with it, or had recovered from it provided the deeply sampled blood TCRbeta repertoires that made up the dataset. The repertoires were released in a freely available public database meant as a resource for research on the immune response to SARS-CoV-2. Samples came from the ongoing ImmuneRACE study (first 160 participants) plus 1,254 subjects from 6 global collaborators. A de-identified subject ID, COVID-19 status, age in years and sex were almost always included in the sample metadata. HLA class I and class II types, where available, came from metadata supplied by the sample provider rather than from assay-based typing. General conclusions and limits of the study: The quantity of clinical and demographic metadata differed by source and by participant and was supplied without curation.

TCRbeta CDR3 regions were amplified from genomic DNA by means of the immunoSEQ Assay, a bias-controlled multiplex PCR. The published analysis was carried out like this. Nucleated cell counts per sample were estimated from amplification of reference gene primers within the assay. To quantify the absolute abundance of each unique TCRbeta CDR3 rearrangement, sequence reads were collapsed and filtered. Productive Simpson clonality was computed per sample as the square root of Simpson's diversity index over productive rearrangements. As stored in TCRdb, this immuneACCESS dataset retains in-frame rearrangements with V and J assigned. A fraction of the clones does not appear; measured against another copy, unresolved V genes explain less than half of the discrepancy, and the remainder lacks a known reason. That table supplies the V and J calls and clone size; D and trimming were determined from the DNA. The sample contains roughly 220,000 clones, approximately 80% of them found a single time. Together, the top ten hold over 12% of the sample.

Participants in the prospective study were enrolled through a virtual design, were aged roughly 18 to 100 years, and lived in roughly 24 United States geographic areas. Cohort assignment in the prospective study relied on participant-reported clinical history from a screening survey and a study questionnaire. Recovered participants in ImmuneRACE Cohort 3 were defined as having two consecutive negative NP/OP PCR tests, clearance from a healthcare professional, or resolution of symptoms. Mobile phlebotomists in the prospective study collected whole blood, serum and a nasopharyngeal or oropharyngeal swab from every participant. Participants in the prospective study had the option to provide additional blood draws and questionnaires over an approximately 2-month period. Blood samples from the prospective study were shipped frozen or at room temperature prior to DNA extraction. Turning to this clone: Its specific antigen is unknown. The sample holds no much larger clone one base away, and base qualities are not on file.

V is cut by 0 bases and J by 2 bases, and the space between the germline ends is 14 bases. From cysteine to phenylalanine, the CDR3 is 16 amino acids long. Of the read, only the CDR3 DNA is kept; its 48 bases are in frame from base 1. Per the germline V gene (reference sequence), LNHNV is the CDR1 and YYDKDF is the CDR2. This clonotype originated in a man aged 40-49 years who had recovered from COVID-19. The sequence is built from TRBV15 and TRBJ2-7; no D gene is confidently identified. The source material was PBMCs or T cells enriched from blood (not recorded which). In nucleotide form, the sequence is TGTGCCACCAGCAGAGATCAATCGAGAGCTGCCTACGAGCAGTACTTC. Its coded protein is CATSRDQSRAAYEQYF.